These 21 T cell receptor beta chains were all obtained from the same sample, sequenced in a study of shared clonotypes between healthy human individuals. Measured with immunoSEQ multiplex PCR; TCRdb has only the in-frame clones, and not every one. Among some 2,100,000 clones listed, roughly 91% were seen once. Naive CD8 cells lacked CD45RO and underwent positive selection for CCR7, leaving out terminally differentiated effector memory CD45RA+ cells. Specimen: naive CD8+ T cells from PBMCs. These receptors came from a man between 18 and 29 years old in good health. Some clones in this sample may be carry-over from other donors' samples.

This chain connects TRBV19 to TRBJ2-1; tentatively, D is TRBD2 (6 bases). CDR1 is LNHDA, CDR2 SQIVND, per germline (reference sequence). V lost 3 bases, J lost 3 bases, and 18 bases lay in between. The CDR3 totals 17 residues. The CDR3 region has the DNA TGTGCCAGTAGTATTTTCCTGGCGGGATCGCTCTACAATGAGCAGTTCTTC. Protein product: CASSIFLAGSLYNEQFF.

The V gene is TRBV7-6, the J gene TRBJ1-1, with a tentative D call TRBD1 (5 bases). Germline CDR1 SGHVS, CDR2 FNYEAQ. The CDR3 loop spans 16 amino acids. The V end was cut by 2 bases, the J end by 1 base, with 14 bases between. As DNA, the CDR3 is TGTGCCAGCAGCTTAAAGCCCAATGGGGGGAACACTGAAGCTTTCTTT. Its translation is CASSLKPNGGNTEAFF.

The chain carries TRBV27 and TRBJ1-5; 11 bases map to TRBD1. V lost 4 bases, J lost 6 bases, and 14 bases stayed unmatched. The germline V gene encodes CDR1 MNHEY and CDR2 SMNVEV (reference sequence). This CDR3 region has 18 residues. The CDR3: CASSSFGQGAIMVQPQHF. CDR3 bases: TGTGCCAGCAGTTCATTCGGACAGGGGGCGATTATGGTTCAGCCCCAGCATTTT.

The J gene is TRBJ2-2, the V gene TRBV4-3; 15 bases align to TRBD2. Germline-derived CDR1 and CDR2 are LGHNA and YSLEER. V lost 0 bases, J lost 8 bases, and 4 bases stayed unmatched. This CDR3 spans 17 amino acids. The CDR3 DNA reads as TGCGCCAGCAGCCAAGATAGGACTAGCGGGAGGGTAGGGGAGCTGTTTTTT. Amino acid sequence: CASSQDRTSGRVGELFF.

V usage is TRBV7-7 and J usage is TRBJ2-5, with 10 nucleotides matching TRBD1. CDR1 and CDR2 from the germline V gene are SSHAT and FNYEAQ (reference sequence). Losses at the gene ends were 4 bases for V and 2 bases for J; bases not matched to a gene: 4. This CDR3 has 15 residues. The CDR3 nucleotides read TGTGCCAGCAGCTCCCCGGGACAGGGGCAAGAGACCCAGTACTTC. Translated: CASSSPGQGQETQYF.

CDR3 residues: CAISESIGRTGIYEQYF. DNA for the CDR3: TGTGCCATCAGTGAGTCAATCGGGAGGACAGGGATCTACGAGCAGTACTTC. The chain employs TRBV10-3 and TRBJ2-7; possibly TRBD1 for D (8 bases). Germline CDR1 and CDR2: ENHRY and SYGVKD. V dropped 0 bases and J dropped 3 bases, with 18 bases sitting between them. This CDR3 is built from 17 residues.

The rearrangement joins TRBV10-3 to TRBJ2-3, with 14 bases matching TRBD2. There are 16 residues in the CDR3. CDR1 is ENHRY and CDR2 is SYGVKD in the germline V gene. The V gene end was trimmed by 3 bases and the J gene end by 4 bases; junction bases not matched to a gene: 3. The CDR3 loop reads CAISDRGLAGADTQYF. DNA of the CDR3: TGTGCCATCAGTGACCGGGGACTAGCGGGAGCAGATACGCAGTATTTT.

The chain combines TRBV9 with TRBJ1-2, with D tentatively TRBD1 (6 bases). This CDR3 has 14 residues. Trimming cost V 3 bases and J 8 bases, with 17 bases left between them. The germline V gene has CDR1 SGDLS and CDR2 YYNGEE. CDR3 sequence (DNA): TGTGCCAGCAGCGCGGACAGCCCTGCAACCGGCTACACCTTC. As protein: CASSADSPATGYTF. The full variable domain, with the rest looked up from reference TRBV9 and TRBJ1-2, is DSGVTQTPKHLITATGQRVTLRCSPRSGDLSVYWYQQSLDQGLQFLIQYYNGEERAKGNILERFSAQQFPDLHSELNLSSLELGDSALYFCASSADSPATGYTFGSGTRLTVV.

The chain recombines TRBV13 with TRBJ2-2; a possible D gene is TRBD2 (5 bases). The germline V and J ends were trimmed by 2 bases and 1 base, with 11 bases remaining between them. The germline CDR1 and CDR2 sequences are PRHDT and FYEKMQ (reference sequence). The CDR3 loop spans 16 amino acids. In nucleotides, the CDR3 is TGTGCCAGCAGCTTACGGGGAGAATGGAACACCGGGGAGCTGTTTTTT. This codes for CASSLRGEWNTGELFF.

As regards this clone: Other DNA sequences within the sample encode an identical CDR3. The chain carries TRBV30 and TRBJ1-5; the D is unclear. The CDR3 spans 13 residues. V was trimmed by 3 bases and J by 0 bases, leaving 6 bases between them. Germline V gene lookup returns CDR1 GTSNPN and CDR2 SVGIG (reference sequence). The CDR3 region is CAWSPDSNQPQHF. In DNA form, the CDR3 reads TGTGCCTGGAGCCCAGATAGCAATCAGCCCCAGCATTTT.

The chain is built from TRBV6-5 and TRBJ1-1; 9 bases map to TRBD1. V lost 6 bases, J lost 4 bases, and 3 bases stayed unmatched. This CDR3 is 13 amino acids long. Per the germline V gene, CDR1 is MNHEY and CDR2 is SVGAGI. The CDR3 protein is CASRPDRGTEAFF. The CDR3 DNA reads TGTGCCAGCAGACCGGACAGGGGCACTGAAGCTTTCTTT.

The V gene is TRBV11-2, the J gene TRBJ2-1; D unresolved. With 5 bases removed from V and 0 bases from J, the gap between germline ends came to 14 bases. The V gene's germline CDR1 is SGHAT and CDR2 FQNNGV. The CDR3 extends over 16 amino acids. CDR3 DNA sequence: TGTGCCAGCAGCCAGCAACAGTTTAGCTCCTACAATGAGCAGTTCTTC. Its protein is CASSQQQFSSYNEQFF.

For this clone: The same CDR3 is also encoded by other DNA sequences in this sample. The chain joins TRBV5-1 to TRBJ2-7; the D gene is possibly TRBD2 (6 bases). Trimming left V 0 bases short and J 0 bases short, with 10 bases between. The CDR3 has 15 residues. Looked up from germline, CDR1 is SGHRS and CDR2 is YFSETQ. The CDR3 loop reads CASSLEAGSSYEQYF. For the CDR3, the DNA is TGCGCCAGCAGCTTGGAGGCGGGAAGCTCCTACGAGCAGTACTTC.

The chain combines TRBV11-2 with TRBJ2-7, with TRBD1 matching 8 bases. This CDR3 spans 14 amino acids. J lost 4 bases, V lost 7 bases, and 9 bases had no gene match. The germline CDR1 and CDR2 sequences are SGHAT and FQNNGV. The CDR3 spells CASTTSGGWYEQYF. The CDR3 bases are TGTGCCAGCACCACCTCAGGGGGCTGGTACGAGCAGTACTTC.

The J gene is TRBJ1-1, the V gene TRBV4-1, with a possible D match to TRBD1 (5 bases). V was shortened by 5 bases and J by 6 bases, with 13 bases between the two germline ends. This CDR3 comprises 13 residues. Germline assignment: CDR1 MGHRA and CDR2 YSYEKL. CDR3 residues: CASSARTGAEAFF. Written as DNA, the CDR3 is TGCGCCAGCAGCGCAAGGACGGGGGCTGAAGCTTTCTTT.

This chain links TRBV7-9 with TRBJ2-1; possibly TRBD2 for D (5 bases). The ends were cut back, 2 bases at V and 7 bases at J, with 18 bases in the middle. The CDR3 sequence is 16 residues long. The V gene's germline CDR1 is SEHNR and CDR2 FQNEAQ (reference sequence). CDR3 nucleotides: TGTGCCAGCAGCTTACATCAGCGGCCCTCCGAGAATGAGCAGTTCTTC. Its protein is CASSLHQRPSENEQFF. Filled out from reference TRBV7-9 and TRBJ2-1, the complete variable domain reads DTGVSQNPRHKITKRGQNVTFRCDPISEHNRLYWYRQTLGQGPEFLTYFQNEAQLEKSRLLSDRFSAERPKGSFSTLEIQRTEQGDSAMYLCASSLHQRPSENEQFFGPGTRLTVL.

Points on this clone: The same CDR3 can be traced to other DNA sequences in this sample. CDR3 amino acids: CSVESSPYEQYF. The CDR3 nucleotides read TGCAGCGTTGAATCCAGCCCCTACGAGCAGTACTTC. The rearrangement joins TRBV29-1 to TRBJ2-7; D remains ambiguous. Germline V lookup: CDR1 SQVTM, CDR2 ANQGSEA. The V gene lost 2 bases and the J gene lost 2 bases, with 7 bases spanning the gap. The CDR3 sequence is 12 residues long.

This clone appeared a single time. This chain connects TRBV19 to TRBJ2-7, with D possibly called TRBD1 or TRBD2 (5 bases each). Trimming left V 1 base short and J 4 bases short, with 14 bases between. Germline values: CDR1 LNHDA, CDR2 SQIVND (reference sequence). The length of the CDR3 is 15 residues. CDR3 sequence reads: CASSIASGTFYEQYF. CDR3 coding DNA: TGTGCCAGTAGTATAGCCTCCGGGACCTTTTACGAGCAGTACTTC.

This sequence joins TRBV5-6 and TRBJ2-5; D is unresolved. Trimming took off 3 bases at V and 3 bases at J, with 12 bases between the two ends. Germline V CDR1 and CDR2: SGHDT, YYEEEE. This CDR3 has 14 amino acids. The DNA for the CDR3 is TGTGCCAGCAGCTGGGCCGGTCTTAAAGAGACCCAGTACTTC. Residues: CASSWAGLKETQYF. Supplemented by reference TRBV5-6 and TRBJ2-5, the full variable domain reads DAGVTQSPTHLIKTRGQQVTLRCSPKSGHDTVSWYQQALGQGPQFIFQYYEEEERQRGNFPDRFSGHQFPNYSSELNVNALLLGDSALYLCASSWAGLKETQYFGPGTRLLVL.

CDR3 in amino acids: CASSSDGPKLFF. As DNA, the CDR3 is TGTGCCAGCAGCTCGGACGGTCCAAAACTGTTTTTT. The gene calls are TRBV5-4 and TRBJ1-4; the D is unclear. Germline V gene lookup returns CDR1 SGHNT and CDR2 YYREEE (reference sequence). Trimming stripped 3 bases from V and 10 bases from J, with 10 bases between. The CDR3 loop spans 12 amino acids.

The V gene is TRBV7-2, the J gene TRBJ2-7; D tentatively fits TRBD1 or TRBD2 (5 bases each). CDR3 length equals 15 residues. CDR1 is SGHTA, CDR2 FQGNSA, per germline. V dropped 4 bases and J dropped 1 base, with 14 bases sitting between them. Here the CDR3 reads CASSSRDVPSYEQYF. DNA for the CDR3: TGTGCCAGCAGCTCCCGGGACGTCCCATCCTACGAGCAGTACTTC.